A selection of T cell receptor beta chains follows, all from one sample in a study of high-grade serous ovarian cancer treatment subgroups. TCRdb keeps only in-frame clones here, not all; method: immunoSEQ multiplex PCR. The sample has 2,100 or so clones; approximately 80% are singletons. Material for sequencing was tumor tissue. The receptor set was obtained from a human donor with high-grade serous ovarian cancer. CDR3s include the opening cysteine and the closing phenylalanine or tryptophan. D genes are given only for firm matches. Clone size is shown for a subset of rows, as once, few, many or a class of expanded clone.

TRBV5-4	-	-	TRBJ1-1	TGTGCCAGCAGCTTGCAGGGGCCAGGGGCTGAAGCTTTCTTT	CASSLQGPGAEAFF
TRBV10-3	TRBD1	-	TRBJ2-7	TGTGCCACCGACAGGGGGCAATACGAGCAGTACTTC	CATDRGQYEQYF
TRBV19	TRBD1	-	TRBJ1-2	TGTGCCAGTAGGGACAGGGGTAGGGCTAACTATGGCTACACCTTC	CASRDRGRANYGYTF
TRBV7-2	-	-	TRBJ1-1	TGTGCCAGCAGCTTCCGCCAAGGTTCTGAAGCTTTCTTT	CASSFRQGSEAFF
TRBV5-4	-	-	TRBJ1-1	TGTGCCAGCAGCTTGGGAGAGAACACTGAAGCTTTCTTT	CASSLGENTEAFF
TRBV6-5	TRBD1	few	TRBJ2-7	TGTGCCAGCAGGTCACCGGGACAGCAGACCTACGAGCAGTACTTC	CASRSPGQQTYEQYF
TRBV6-5	-	-	TRBJ1-1	TGTGCCAGCAGTTCCGGGGGGGGAGTCGCTGAAGCTTTCTTT	CASSSGGGVAEAFF
TRBV10-3	-	-	TRBJ2-3	TGTGCCATCAGTGAGACTTCTAGCCCCCTCAGTCATACGCAGTATTTT	CAISETSSPLSHTQYF
TRBV11-3	-	-	TRBJ2-5	TGTGCCAGCGGGACCAGGGGAGTGGTGAAGACCCAGTACTTC	CASGTRGVVKTQYF
TRBV7-2	-	-	TRBJ1-3	TGTGCCAGCAGCTTAGTGCCTGGAAACACCATATATTTT	CASSLVPGNTIYF
TRBV11-3	-	-	TRBJ1-6	TGTGCCAGCAGCTTAGTACTTATTGGTACTACGGGTAATTCACCCCTCCACTTT	CASSLVLIGTTGNSPLHF
TRBV27	TRBD1	-	TRBJ1-6	TGTGCCAGCAGCCCCGGGACAGCGGACTCACCCCTCCACTTT	CASSPGTADSPLHF
TRBV5-6	-	-	TRBJ1-4	TGTGCCAGCATCAAAAGGGGGGCATCTGAAAAACTGTTTTTT	CASIKRGASEKLFF
TRBV2	-	-	TRBJ1-5	TGTGCCAGCAGTGAAGCGCTTGGGGGCAACGTTCAGCCCCAGCATTTT	CASSEALGGNVQPQHF
TRBV5-6	TRBD1	few	TRBJ1-2	TGTGCCAGCAGCTTGGTCCAGGGGGCTCTGGGCTACACCTTC	CASSLVQGALGYTF
TRBV5-1	-	-	TRBJ2-1	TGCGCCAGCAGCTTGGGGGGTGAGCAGTTCTTC	CASSLGGEQFF
TRBV7-9	-	-	TRBJ2-3	TGTGCCAGCAGCTTAGGCGGGAACGCAGATACGCAGTATTTT	CASSLGGNADTQYF
TRBV7-2	TRBD2	-	TRBJ2-4	TGTGCCAGCAGCTTAGCGCCTGCTAGCGGGGGGGGACTAGCCAAAAACATTCAGTACTTC	CASSLAPASGGGLAKNIQYF
TRBV4-1	TRBD1	-	TRBJ2-1	TGCGCCAGCAGCCAACCTTGGGGACAGGGGGGCAATGAGCAGTTCTTC	CASSQPWGQGGNEQFF
TRBV9	TRBD2	-	TRBJ2-1	TGTGCCAGCAGCGTAGTTGGTAGCGGGAGCGCCTCCTACAACGAGCAGTTCTTC	CASSVVGSGSASYNEQFF
TRBV6-1	-	-	TRBJ2-4	TGTGCCAGCAGCTCTGGGGCCAAAAACATTCAGTACTTC	CASSSGAKNIQYF
TRBV9	-	-	TRBJ2-7	TGTGCCAGCAGCGTAGATGGGGGGCGCGCCTACGAGCAGTACTTC	CASSVDGGRAYEQYF
TRBV19	-	few	TRBJ1-5	TGTGCCAGTATGACCCAGCATTTT	CASMTQHF
TRBV11-2	-	-	TRBJ1-2	TGTGCCAGCAGCTTACTCGGCAGGGGAGTGGATGGCTACACCTTC	CASSLLGRGVDGYTF
TRBV9	-	few	TRBJ1-1	TGTGCCAGGACACAGAACACTGAAGCTTTCTTT	CARTQNTEAFF
TRBV5-1	-	few	TRBJ1-5	TGCGCCAGCAGCTTGGCCGGGGGGAAGAATCAGCCCCAGCATTTT	CASSLAGGKNQPQHF
TRBV10-3	TRBD1	-	TRBJ1-2	TGTGCCATCAGTGAACGGGACAGGGAAGGAGGCTACACCTTC	CAISERDREGGYTF
TRBV5-8	TRBD1	few	TRBJ1-2	TGTGCCAGCAGACATGGACAGGGGAAGACTCTCTTC	CASRHGQGKTLF
TRBV11-3	TRBD1	-	TRBJ1-2	TGTGCCAGCAGCTTAGGTACGACAGGGCACAATGGCTACACCTTC	CASSLGTTGHNGYTF
TRBV9	-	-	TRBJ2-3	TGTGCCAGCAGCGCCACTACAGATACGCAGTATTTT	CASSATTDTQYF
TRBV7-9	TRBD2	-	TRBJ2-3	TGTGCCAGCAGCTTCGGGACTAGCGGGATGAGAGGTCCAGATACGCAGTATTTT	CASSFGTSGMRGPDTQYF
TRBV6-5	TRBD1	-	TRBJ1-2	TGTGCCAGCAGGCGACAGGGGGAGGGCTACACCTTC	CASRRQGEGYTF
TRBV6-1	TRBD2	-	TRBJ2-5	TGTGCCAGCAGTGACCGGACTAGCGAAGAGACCCAGTACTTC	CASSDRTSEETQYF
TRBV7-7	-	-	TRBJ2-5	TGTGCTAGCAGCTTGACAAGAGGGTACCAAGAGACCCAGTACTTC	CASSLTRGYQETQYF
TRBV12-1	-	-	TRBJ2-5	TGTGCCAGCAGCCCCGGACAGGGAGGTGTTAGGGAGACCCAGTACTTC	CASSPGQGGVRETQYF
TRBV18	TRBD1	-	TRBJ1-2	TGTGCCAGCTCTCAGGGACAGGGTGTCGATGGCTACACCTTC	CASSQGQGVDGYTF